The next 13 T cell receptor beta chains were all read from a single sample in a study of blood T cell repertoires in COVID-19. Only in-frame clones appear in the TCRdb table, and some are missing; sequencing was by immunoSEQ multiplex PCR. In the table there are under 60,000 clones, 90% of which are singletons. Sequenced: peripheral blood. The receptors here all came from a human donor in a cohort sampled during active COVID-19.

This clone was observed a few times. The V gene is TRBV4-1, the J gene TRBJ1-1, with 8 bases that match TRBD1. Germline V gene lookup returns CDR1 MGHRA and CDR2 YSYEKL. After removal of 1 base from V and 1 base from J, the junction contained 2 bases not matched to a gene. CDR3 length: 15 amino acids. Written as DNA, the CDR3 is TGCGCCAGCAGCCAAGCCAGGGGGCCGAACACTGAAGCTTTCTTT. This sequence encodes CASSQARGPNTEAFF.

This sequence joins TRBV19 and TRBJ1-6; 7 nucleotides match TRBD1. The CDR3 consists of 14 residues. The junction had 13 bases not matched to a gene; V was cut back by 10 bases and J by 10 bases. Germline V gene sequence: CDR1 LNHDA, CDR2 SQIVND (reference sequence). CDR3 region: CATQTTGSKSPLHF. Here the CDR3 DNA reads TGTGCCACCCAAACGACAGGGTCAAAATCACCCCTCCACTTT.

The chain links TRBV24-1 to TRBJ1-2; 7 bases match TRBD1. The CDR3 runs 14 residues. The germline V gene encodes CDR1 KGHDR and CDR2 SFDVKD. V lost 4 bases and J lost 1; bases outside the gene matches: 2. CDR3 in amino acids: CATSEGTVNYGYTF. CDR3 coding DNA: TGTGCCACCAGTGAGGGGACAGTTAACTATGGCTACACCTTC.

This chain connects TRBV6-6 to TRBJ1-2; D is ambiguous. The V end lost 2 bases, the J end lost 0 bases, and 7 bases lay between the germline ends. Per germline, CDR1 MNHNY and CDR2 SVGAGI (reference sequence). This CDR3 is built from 14 residues. The CDR3: CASSYMPANYGYTF. The DNA for the CDR3 is TGTGCCAGCAGTTACATGCCAGCTAACTATGGCTACACCTTC.

J is TRBJ2-7 and V is TRBV13; D ambiguous. In germline, CDR1 is PRHDT, CDR2 FYEKMQ (reference sequence). Trimming took 3 bases from V and 3 from J, leaving 9 bases between them. The length of the CDR3 is 13 residues. CDR3 amino acids: CASSLGPLYEQYF. As DNA, the CDR3 is TGTGCCAGCAGCTTGGGCCCCCTCTACGAGCAGTACTTC. Supplemented by reference TRBV13 and TRBJ2-7, the full variable domain reads AAGVIQSPRHLIKEKRETATLKCYPIPRHDTVYWYQQGPGQDPQFLISFYEKMQSDKGSIPDRFSAQQFSDYHSELNMSSLELGDSALYFCASSLGPLYEQYFGPGTRLTVT.

The chain uses TRBV19 and TRBJ2-1, with 12 bases fitting TRBD2. The germline V gene has CDR1 LNHDA and CDR2 SQIVND (reference sequence). Trimming at V came to 6 bases and at J to 5 bases, leaving 8 bases not matched to a gene. The CDR3 consists of 16 residues. CDR3 nucleotide sequence: TGTGCCAGTAGGGCTAGCGGGAGGGCGGTCAACAATGAGCAGTTCTTC. Its protein is CASRASGRAVNNEQFF. Filled out from reference TRBV19 and TRBJ2-1, the complete variable domain reads DGGITQSPKYLFRKEGQNVTLSCEQNLNHDAMYWYRQDPGQGLRLIYYSQIVNDFQKGDIAEGYSVSREKKESFPLTVTSAQKNPTAFYLCASRASGRAVNNEQFFGPGTRLTVL.

This clone was detected only once. The chain employs TRBV18 and TRBJ1-1; possible D gene TRBD1, 5 bases. The CDR3 loop spans 15 amino acids. Trimming left V 3 bases short and J 5 bases short, with 16 bases between. In germline, CDR1 is KGHSH, CDR2 LQKENI. The CDR3 DNA sequence: TGTGCCAGCTCACCGGGACGGGAGAGAAGAACTGAAGCTTTCTTT. Translated, it gives CASSPGRERRTEAFF.

The rearrangement uses TRBV5-6 and TRBJ1-5; D is perhaps TRBD1 (5 bases). Germline V gene sequence: CDR1 SGHDT, CDR2 YYEEEE. This CDR3 is 15 amino acids long. V was clipped by 0 bases and J by 0 bases, with 7 bases between them. The CDR3 DNA is TGTGCCAGCAGCTTGGGACAGTATAGCAATCAGCCCCAGCATTTT. Translating gives CASSLGQYSNQPQHF.

In its sample, this clone was seen a few times. This rearrangement joins TRBV5-6 to TRBJ1-2; unclear D gene. V was pared by 4 bases and J by 2 bases, with 6 bases between. The CDR3 covers 12 residues. Germline CDR1 is SGHDT and CDR2 is YYEEEE. This CDR3 is CASSAGNYGYTF. The CDR3 region has the DNA TGTGCCAGCAGCGCCGGGAACTATGGCTACACCTTC.

The chain couples TRBV10-3 to TRBJ2-5, with no clear D. V lost 11 bases and J 2 bases, leaving 3 bases between the germline ends. The CDR3 extends over 9 amino acids. The germline CDR1 and CDR2 sequences are ENHRY and SYGVKD. The CDR3 DNA is TGTGCCCGGCAAGAGACCCAGTACTTC. It translates to CARQETQYF.

Concerning this clone: At one end the junction does not follow the germline gene, possibly because of a read error. The genes are TRBV24-1 and TRBJ2-7, with a possible D match to TRBD1 (5 bases). The CDR3 is made up of 15 amino acids. Germline V gives CDR1 KGHDR, CDR2 SFDVKD. CDR3 in amino acids: CATSVLVQGSYEQYF. As DNA, the CDR3 is TGTGCCACCAGTGTTTTGGTTCAGGGCTCCTACGAGCAGTACTTC.

This chain uses TRBV6-5 with TRBJ1-2, with D perhaps TRBD1 (5 bases). The CDR3 is made up of 15 amino acids. CDR1 and CDR2 (germline): MNHEY, SVGAGI. V lost 5 bases, J lost 1 base, and 14 bases lay in between. Here the CDR3 DNA reads TGTGCCAGCAGTCCCCGACAGACCATTAACTATGGCTACACCTTC. Amino acid sequence: CASSPRQTINYGYTF.

J is TRBJ2-7 and V is TRBV11-2, with 14 bases lining up with TRBD2. The CDR3 extends over 19 amino acids. V was pared by 5 bases and J by 1 base, with 13 bases of the junction left unmatched. Germline loops: CDR1 SGHAT, CDR2 FQNNGV. The chain's CDR3 is CASSKLAGTSGRRSYEQYF. CDR3 DNA: TGTGCCAGCAGCAAACTTGCCGGGACTAGCGGGAGAAGGTCCTACGAGCAGTACTTC.